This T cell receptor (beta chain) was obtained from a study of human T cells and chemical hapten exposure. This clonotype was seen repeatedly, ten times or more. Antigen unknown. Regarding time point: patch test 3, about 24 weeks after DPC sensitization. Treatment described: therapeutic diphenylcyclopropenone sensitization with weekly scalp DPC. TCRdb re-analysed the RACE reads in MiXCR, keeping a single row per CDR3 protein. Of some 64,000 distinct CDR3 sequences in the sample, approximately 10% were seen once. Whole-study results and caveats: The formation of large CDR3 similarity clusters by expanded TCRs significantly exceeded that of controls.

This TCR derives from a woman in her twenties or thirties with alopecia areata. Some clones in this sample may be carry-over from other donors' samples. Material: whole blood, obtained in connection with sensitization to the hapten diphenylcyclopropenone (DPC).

The CDR3 sequence: CASSLRPSNEKLFF. In DNA, the CDR3 is TGTGCCAGCAGTTTACGGCCGTCTAATGAAAAACTGTTTTTT. The V call is TRBV12-3 or TRBV12-4, the J call TRBJ1-4; D remains unclear. The CDR3 contains 14 residues. Trimming left V 2 bases short and J 3 bases short, with 7 bases between.